This T cell receptor beta chain was sequenced for a study of immune evolution from preneoplasia to lung adenocarcinoma. Generated by immunoSEQ multiplex PCR, the TCRdb table keeps only in-frame clones and is missing some. Altogether thousands of clones are present, roughly 79% being singletons, with the ten largest covering 15% to 20%. In regard to this clone: Its cognate antigen is unknown.

Study findings and constraints: Later-stage lesions seemingly showed higher T cell density and diversity than normal lung.

Patients had resection in Japan or China between the mid-2010s and the late 2010s. Looked up from germline, CDR1 is SGHRS and CDR2 is YFSETQ. Trimming left V 5 bases short and J 5 bases short, with 12 bases between. The CDR3 extends over 13 amino acids. The sequenced sample consisted of FFPE adjacent normal lung tissue. The chain couples TRBV5-1 to TRBJ2-3; D is unclear. This receptor was obtained from a person aged 70 to 79 with lung adenocarcinoma. The CDR3 sequence is CASSRGSGDTQYF. The CDR3 DNA reads as TGCGCCAGCAGTCGAGGTTCCGGAGATACGCAGTATTTT.